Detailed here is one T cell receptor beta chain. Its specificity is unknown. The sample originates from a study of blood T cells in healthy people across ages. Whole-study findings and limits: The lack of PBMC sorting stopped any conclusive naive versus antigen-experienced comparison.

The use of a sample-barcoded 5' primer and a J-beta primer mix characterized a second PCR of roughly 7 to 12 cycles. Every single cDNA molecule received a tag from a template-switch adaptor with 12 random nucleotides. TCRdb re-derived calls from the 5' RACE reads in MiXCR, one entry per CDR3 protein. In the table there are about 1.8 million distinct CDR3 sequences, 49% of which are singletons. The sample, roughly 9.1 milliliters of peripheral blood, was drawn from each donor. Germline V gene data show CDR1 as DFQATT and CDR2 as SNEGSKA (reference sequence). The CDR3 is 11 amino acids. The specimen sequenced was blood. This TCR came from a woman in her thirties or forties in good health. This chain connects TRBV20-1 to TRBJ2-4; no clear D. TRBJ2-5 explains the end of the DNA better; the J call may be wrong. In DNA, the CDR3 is TGCAGTGCACCCCGAATAGAGACCCAGTACTTC. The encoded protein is CSAPRIETQYF.